These 21 T cell receptor beta chains were all obtained from the same sample, sequenced in a study of blood T cell repertoires in COVID-19. Profiled with immunoSEQ multiplex PCR; TCRdb holds only in-frame clones, not every one. The repertoire holds about 270,000 clones, with around 90% as singletons. The source material was PBMCs or T cells enriched from blood (not recorded which). All receptors come from a woman aged 55-75 years in a cohort exposed to, infected with or recovered from COVID-19 (not recorded which).

This rearrangement joins TRBV5-1 to TRBJ1-1; D gene ambiguous. Germline CDR1 is SGHRS and CDR2 is YFSETQ. V dropped 4 bases and J dropped 3 bases, with 10 bases sitting between them. The CDR3 is made up of 13 amino acids. CDR3 nucleotides: TGCGCCAGCAGCCTTGGGCGGGACACTGAAGCTTTCTTT. It specifies CASSLGRDTEAFF.

V usage is TRBV21-1 and J usage is TRBJ2-3; the DNA was not used to check the table's D call, TRBD1. TRBV21-1 is noted as a pseudogene. This CDR3 has 17 amino acids. The CDR3 sequence is CASNKYRDRGRQDTQYF. CDR3 nucleotides: TGTGCCAGCAACAAATACCGGGACAGGGGGCGTCAAGATACGCAGTATTTT.

In regard to this clone: The sample contains more than one DNA sequence encoding this CDR3. The V call is TRBV28, the J call TRBJ2-7; TRBD2 might be the D (5 bases). Trimming shortened V by 4 bases and J by 4 bases, and 8 bases separated the two germline ends. Germline V CDR1 and CDR2: MDHEN, SYDVKM. This CDR3 has 12 amino acids. Here the CDR3 DNA reads TGTGCCAGCAGTTCCGGACTTTACGAGCAGTACTTC. This encodes CASSSGLYEQYF.

The rearrangement uses TRBV5-1 and TRBJ2-7; D gene unclear. The germline gives CDR1 SGHRS, CDR2 YFSETQ. Trimming took off 2 bases at V and 1 base at J, with 7 bases between the two ends. CDR3 length: 13 amino acids. CDR3 nucleotides: TGCGCCAGCAGCTTTGAGTTGTCCTACGAGCAGTACTTC. The encoded protein is CASSFELSYEQYF.

The genes are TRBV27 and TRBJ1-2, with D tentatively TRBD1 (6 bases). V was trimmed by 5 bases and J by 6 bases, leaving 16 bases between them. The CDR3 is 14 residues long. Germline loops: CDR1 MNHEY, CDR2 SMNVEV (reference sequence). In DNA form, the CDR3 reads TGTGCCAGCAGTGTTAATCACAGGGTCCATGGCTACACCTTC. Translated: CASSVNHRVHGYTF.

The chain is built from TRBV24-1 and TRBJ2-5; 9 bases map to TRBD2. The CDR3 extends over 15 amino acids. Germline trimming cut 6 bases from V and 0 bases from J; bases unmatched to any gene: 4. CDR1 is KGHDR and CDR2 is SFDVKD in the germline V gene. CDR3 coding DNA: TGTGCCACCAGTAGAACTAGCGGGTACCAAGAGACCCAGTACTTC. Translating it yields CATSRTSGYQETQYF.

CDR3 loop: CATSDLGSKGATNEKLFF. In DNA, the CDR3 is TGTGCCACCAGTGATTTAGGCTCAAAGGGAGCAACTAATGAAAAACTGTTTTTT. The V call is TRBV24-1, the J call TRBJ1-4, with no clear D. The CDR3 sequence is 18 residues long. Trimming removed 1 base from V and 0 bases from J, with 14 bases in between. The germline V gene has CDR1 KGHDR and CDR2 SFDVKD.

In its sample, this clone was seen once. V gene TRBV18 combines with J gene TRBJ2-7, with 16 bases lining up with TRBD2. Germline trimming cut 3 bases from V and 7 bases from J; bases unmatched to any gene: 3. The CDR3 has 15 amino acids. Germline V CDR1 and CDR2: KGHSH, LQKENI. The CDR3 sequence is CASSPGLAGGLEQYF. CDR3 nucleotide sequence: TGTGCCAGCTCACCGGGACTAGCGGGAGGGCTAGAGCAGTACTTC.

As DNA, the CDR3 is TGTGCCTGGAGCCTATGGGACAGCAAGGACGGGGAGCTGTTTTTT. Its translation is CAWSLWDSKDGELFF. The chain couples TRBV30 to TRBJ2-2; 7 bases fit TRBD1. The CDR3 covers 15 residues. V was clipped by 3 bases and J by 7 bases; unmatched bases: 11. Per the germline V gene, CDR1 is GTSNPN and CDR2 is SVGIG (reference sequence).

The chain couples TRBV6-5 to TRBJ1-1; D remains ambiguous. This CDR3 is built from 15 residues. Trimming removed 2 bases at V and 3 bases at J, with 13 bases between. Germline assignment: CDR1 MNHEY and CDR2 SVGAGI. CDR3 nucleotide sequence: TGTGCCAGCAGTTACAGTGGGCAGTTCGACACTGAAGCTTTCTTT. This gives the protein CASSYSGQFDTEAFF.

This chain links TRBV4-1 with TRBJ2-3; D may be TRBD2 (6 bases). Trimming took 2 bases from V and 2 from J, leaving 17 bases between them. The germline gives CDR1 MGHRA, CDR2 YSYEKL. The CDR3 contains 17 residues. CDR3 amino acids: CASSQRGSGELTDTQYF. The DNA for the CDR3 is TGCGCCAGCAGCCAAAGGGGCTCGGGAGAGCTCACAGATACGCAGTATTTT.

The chain joins TRBV7-9 to TRBJ2-5; tentatively, D is TRBD2 (6 bases). CDR3 size: 16 residues. Germline V gene data show CDR1 as SEHNR and CDR2 as FQNEAQ (reference sequence). Trimming removed 6 bases at V and 5 bases at J, with 22 bases between. Here the CDR3 reads CASSPGRKRIVETQYF. As DNA, the CDR3 is TGTGCCAGCAGTCCGGGGAGGAAGAGAATTGTTGAGACCCAGTACTTC.

This clone has more than one count but fewer than ten. The DNA for the CDR3 is TGTGCCAGCAGTTGGACAGGGGGCACAGATACGCAGTATTTT. Its translation is CASSWTGGTDTQYF. J is TRBJ2-3 and V is TRBV6-5; 9 bases fit TRBD1. The junction had 0 bases not matched to a gene; V was cut back by 4 bases and J by 1 base. The CDR3 runs to 14 residues. The germline CDR1 and CDR2 sequences are MNHEY and SVGAGI.

This chain connects TRBV7-9 to TRBJ1-1, with a tentative D call TRBD1 (6 bases). Trimming shortened V by 8 bases and J by 1 base, and 11 bases separated the two germline ends. The CDR3 spans 13 residues. Germline V gene data show CDR1 as SEHNR and CDR2 as FQNEAQ (reference sequence). The DNA for the CDR3 is TGTGCCAGCGGCAGGGGAGGGAACACTGAAGCTTTCTTT. Encoded protein: CASGRGGNTEAFF.

This sequence joins TRBV14 and TRBJ2-7; 7 bases match TRBD2. V dropped 0 bases and J dropped 5; count of bases not matched to a gene: 10. The germline CDR1 and CDR2 sequences are SGHDN and FVKESK. The CDR3 length is 16 residues. This CDR3 is CASSQDKAGLGNEQYF. The CDR3 DNA follows: TGTGCCAGCAGCCAAGATAAAGCGGGACTGGGCAACGAGCAGTACTTC.

The gene calls are TRBV28 and TRBJ2-7, with D possibly TRBD1 on 6 matching bases. Germline V gives CDR1 MDHEN, CDR2 SYDVKM. V lost 8 bases and J 2 bases, leaving 16 bases between the germline ends. This CDR3 comprises 14 residues. CDR3 DNA sequence: TGTGCCAGCCGGTACGGCAGGGGCACCTACGAGCAGTACTTC. Amino acid sequence: CASRYGRGTYEQYF.

The chain links TRBV6-5 to TRBJ1-3, with D perhaps matching TRBD1 (6 bases). V was cut by 4 bases and J by 4 bases, with 14 bases left in between. The germline V gene encodes CDR1 MNHEY and CDR2 SVGAGI. This CDR3 contains 15 residues. CDR3 loop: CASSLQGNAGNTIYF. CDR3 in DNA: TGTGCCAGCAGTTTACAGGGAAATGCCGGAAACACCATATATTTT.

The V and J genes are TRBV4-2 and TRBJ2-6; D remains ambiguous. The CDR3 is 16 residues long. Trimming left V 1 base short and J 0 bases short, with 7 bases between. Germline V gene sequence: CDR1 LGHNA, CDR2 YNFKEQ. CDR3 nucleotides: TGTGCCAGCAGCCAAGTCGAGGTCTCTGGGGCCAACGTCCTGACTTTC. Its protein is CASSQVEVSGANVLTF.

In regard to this clone: At one boundary the junction diverges from the germline segment, which might be a read error. This chain's CDR3 is CASSGDRGDPRF. CDR3 bases: TGTGCCAGCAGTGGGGACAGGGGCGACCCGCGCTTC. V is TRBV2 and J is TRBJ1-2; TRBD1 aligns across 10 bases. The CDR3 runs to 12 residues. The germline gives CDR1 SNHLY, CDR2 FYNNEI.

V usage is TRBV5-4 and J usage is TRBJ2-1; perhaps TRBD2 as D (6 bases). The CDR3 sequence is 17 residues long. Per germline, CDR1 SGHNT and CDR2 YYREEE (reference sequence). V lost 0 bases to trimming and J lost 3 bases, with 16 bases between them. This CDR3 is CASSLAGKRLDYNEQFF. In nucleotides, the CDR3 is TGTGCCAGCAGCTTGGCGGGGAAAAGACTAGACTACAATGAGCAGTTCTTC.

This clone was counted between two and nine times. The chain employs TRBV2 and TRBJ2-3; TRBD2 matches at 11 bases. Germline lookup yields CDR1 SNHLY and CDR2 FYNNEI. V lost 6 bases and J lost 2; bases outside the gene matches: 10. The length of the CDR3 is 17 residues. Written as DNA, the CDR3 is TGTGCCAGCAGCGTTTCCGGGACTAGCGGAATCACAGATACGCAGTATTTT. It translates to CASSVSGTSGITDTQYF.